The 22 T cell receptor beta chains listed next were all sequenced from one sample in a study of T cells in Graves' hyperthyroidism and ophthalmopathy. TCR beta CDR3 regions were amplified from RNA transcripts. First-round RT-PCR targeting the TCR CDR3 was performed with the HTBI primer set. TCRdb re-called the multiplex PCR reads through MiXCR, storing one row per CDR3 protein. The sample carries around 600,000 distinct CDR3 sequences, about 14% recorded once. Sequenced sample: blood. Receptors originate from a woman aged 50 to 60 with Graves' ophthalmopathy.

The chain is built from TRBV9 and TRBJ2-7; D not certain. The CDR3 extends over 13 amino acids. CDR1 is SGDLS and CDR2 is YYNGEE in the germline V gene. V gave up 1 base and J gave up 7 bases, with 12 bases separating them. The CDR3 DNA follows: TGTGCCAGCAGCGTAAGCAGCGAGGATGAGCAGTACTTC. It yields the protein CASSVSSEDEQYF.

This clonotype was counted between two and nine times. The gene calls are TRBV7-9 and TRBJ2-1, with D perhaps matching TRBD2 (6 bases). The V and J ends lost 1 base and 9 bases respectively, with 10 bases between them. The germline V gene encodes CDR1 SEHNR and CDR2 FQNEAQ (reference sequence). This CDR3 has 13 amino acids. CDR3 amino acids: CASSLVAGREQFF. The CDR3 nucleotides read TGTGCCAGCAGCTTAGTTGCGGGACGTGAGCAGTTCTTC.

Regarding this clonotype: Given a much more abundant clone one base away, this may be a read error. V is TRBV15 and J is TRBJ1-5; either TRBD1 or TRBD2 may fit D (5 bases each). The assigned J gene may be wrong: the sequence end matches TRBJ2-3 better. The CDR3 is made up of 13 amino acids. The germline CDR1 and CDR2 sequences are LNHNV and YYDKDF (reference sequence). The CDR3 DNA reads TGTGCCACCAGCAGGGGCGAGGGGCCGCCCCAGTATTTT. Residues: CATSRGEGPPQYF.

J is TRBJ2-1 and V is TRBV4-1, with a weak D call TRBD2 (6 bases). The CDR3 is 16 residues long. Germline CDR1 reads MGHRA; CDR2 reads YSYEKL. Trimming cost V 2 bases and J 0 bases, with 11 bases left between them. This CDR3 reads CASSQSSSASYNEQFF. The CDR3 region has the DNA TGCGCCAGCAGCCAAAGTTCTAGCGCCTCCTACAATGAGCAGTTCTTC.

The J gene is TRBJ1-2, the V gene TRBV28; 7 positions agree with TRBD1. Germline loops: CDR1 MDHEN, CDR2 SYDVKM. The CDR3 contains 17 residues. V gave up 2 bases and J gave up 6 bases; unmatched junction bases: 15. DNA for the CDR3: TGTGCCAGCAGTTTAAGCGGCATACAGGGGAGTTCTGATGGCTACACCTTC. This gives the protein CASSLSGIQGSSDGYTF.

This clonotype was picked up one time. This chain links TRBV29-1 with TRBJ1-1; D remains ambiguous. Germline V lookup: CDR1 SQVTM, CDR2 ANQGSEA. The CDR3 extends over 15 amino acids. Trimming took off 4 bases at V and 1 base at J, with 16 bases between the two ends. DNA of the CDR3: TGCAGCGTTGCCCCACGTCTAAACAAGAACACTGAAGCTTTCTTT. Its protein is CSVAPRLNKNTEAFF. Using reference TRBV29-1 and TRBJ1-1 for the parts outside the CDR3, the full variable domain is SAVISQKPSRDICQRGTSLTIQCQVDSQVTMMFWYRQQPGQSLTLIATANQGSEATYESGFVIDKFPISRPNLTFSTLTVSNMSPEDSSIYLCSVAPRLNKNTEAFFGQGTRLTVV.

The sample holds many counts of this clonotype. CDR3 coding DNA: TGCGCCAGCAGCTTGGACGGGCCCCTTATCTACAATGAGCAGTTCTTC. This encodes CASSLDGPLIYNEQFF. The chain uses TRBV5-1 and TRBJ2-1; D is unresolved. The CDR3 contains 16 residues. The V gene lost 0 bases and the J gene lost 3 bases, with 13 bases spanning the gap. Germline values: CDR1 SGHRS, CDR2 YFSETQ.

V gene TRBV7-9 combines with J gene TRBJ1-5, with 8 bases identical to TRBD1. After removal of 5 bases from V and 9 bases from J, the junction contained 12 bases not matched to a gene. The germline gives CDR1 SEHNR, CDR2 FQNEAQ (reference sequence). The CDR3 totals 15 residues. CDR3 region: CASSAYTTGESPQHF. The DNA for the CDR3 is TGTGCCAGCAGCGCGTACACGACAGGGGAGTCGCCCCAGCATTTT.

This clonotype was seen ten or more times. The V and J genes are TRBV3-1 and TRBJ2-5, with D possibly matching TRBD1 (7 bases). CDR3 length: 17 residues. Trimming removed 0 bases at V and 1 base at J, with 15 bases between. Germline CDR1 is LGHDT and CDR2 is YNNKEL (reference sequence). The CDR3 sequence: CASSQEGGGWTQETQYF. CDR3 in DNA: TGTGCCAGCAGCCAAGAAGGAGGGGGCTGGACCCAAGAGACCCAGTACTTC.

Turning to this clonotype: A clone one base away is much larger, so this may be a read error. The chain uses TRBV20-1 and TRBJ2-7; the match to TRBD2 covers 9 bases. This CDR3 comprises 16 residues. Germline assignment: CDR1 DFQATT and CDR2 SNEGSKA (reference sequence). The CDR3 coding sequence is TGCAGTGCTAGAGACCCCCAAGCGGGAGGAACCTACGGGCAGTACTTC. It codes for CSARDPQAGGTYGQYF.

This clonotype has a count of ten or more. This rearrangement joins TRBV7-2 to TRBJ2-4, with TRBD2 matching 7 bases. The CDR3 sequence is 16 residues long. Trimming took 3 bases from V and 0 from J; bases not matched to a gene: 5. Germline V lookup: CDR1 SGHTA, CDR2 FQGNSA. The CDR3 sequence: CASSLGGSLAKNIQYF. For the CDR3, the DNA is TGTGCCAGCAGCTTGGGAGGGAGCTTAGCCAAAAACATTCAGTACTTC.

CDR3 sequence: CSASANSPLHF. Here the CDR3 DNA reads TGCAGTGCTAGTGCTAATTCACCCCTCCACTTT. V usage is TRBV20-1 and J usage is TRBJ1-6; no clear D gene. V was clipped by 3 bases and J by 6 bases, with 3 bases between them. This CDR3 is built from 11 residues. In germline, CDR1 is DFQATT, CDR2 SNEGSKA (reference sequence).

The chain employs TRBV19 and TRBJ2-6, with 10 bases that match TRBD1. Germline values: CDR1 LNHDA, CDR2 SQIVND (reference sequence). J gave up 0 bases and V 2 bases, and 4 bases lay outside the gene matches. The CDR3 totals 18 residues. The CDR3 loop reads CASSISTGGFSGANVLTF. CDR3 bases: TGTGCCAGTAGTATATCGACAGGGGGCTTCTCTGGGGCCAACGTCCTGACTTTC.

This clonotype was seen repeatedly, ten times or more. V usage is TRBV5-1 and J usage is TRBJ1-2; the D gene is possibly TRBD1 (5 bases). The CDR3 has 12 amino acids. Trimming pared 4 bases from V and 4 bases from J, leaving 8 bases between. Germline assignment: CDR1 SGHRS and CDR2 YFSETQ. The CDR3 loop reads CASSAGIYGYTF. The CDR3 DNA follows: TGCGCCAGCAGCGCAGGGATCTATGGCTACACCTTC. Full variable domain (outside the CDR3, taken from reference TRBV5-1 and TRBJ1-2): KAGVTQTPRYLIKTRGQQVTLSCSPISGHRSVSWYQQTPGQGLQFLFEYFSETQRNKGNFPGRFSGRQFSNSRSEMNVSTLELGDSALYLCASSAGIYGYTFGSGTRLTVV.

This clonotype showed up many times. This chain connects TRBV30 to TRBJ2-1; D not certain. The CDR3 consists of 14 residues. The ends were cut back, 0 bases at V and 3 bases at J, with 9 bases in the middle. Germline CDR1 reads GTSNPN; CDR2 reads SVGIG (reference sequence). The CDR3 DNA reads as TGTGCCTGGAGTGTTGGCTCATTCTACAATGAGCAGTTCTTC. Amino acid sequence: CAWSVGSFYNEQFF.

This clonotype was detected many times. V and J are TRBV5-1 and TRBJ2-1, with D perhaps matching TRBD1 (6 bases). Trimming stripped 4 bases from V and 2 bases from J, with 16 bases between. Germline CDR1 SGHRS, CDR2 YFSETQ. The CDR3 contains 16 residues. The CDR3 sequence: CASSPVRGLTYNEQFF. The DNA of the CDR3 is TGCGCCAGCAGCCCCGTGAGGGGGTTGACCTACAATGAGCAGTTCTTC.

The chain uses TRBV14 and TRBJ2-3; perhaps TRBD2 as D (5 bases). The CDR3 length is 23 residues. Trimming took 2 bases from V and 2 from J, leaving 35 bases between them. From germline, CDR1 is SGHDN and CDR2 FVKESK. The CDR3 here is CASSQSILIRAGPALYLTDTQYF. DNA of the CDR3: TGTGCCAGCAGCCAATCCATCTTAATTCGGGCGGGCCCGGCCCTTTACCTCACAGATACGCAGTATTTT.

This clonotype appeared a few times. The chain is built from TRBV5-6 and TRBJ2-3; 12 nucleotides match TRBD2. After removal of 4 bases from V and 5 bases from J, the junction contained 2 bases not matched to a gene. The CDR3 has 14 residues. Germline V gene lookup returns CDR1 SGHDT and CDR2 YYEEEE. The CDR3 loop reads CASSGGLAGDTQYF. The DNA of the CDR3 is TGTGCCAGCAGCGGGGGACTAGCGGGAGATACGCAGTATTTT.

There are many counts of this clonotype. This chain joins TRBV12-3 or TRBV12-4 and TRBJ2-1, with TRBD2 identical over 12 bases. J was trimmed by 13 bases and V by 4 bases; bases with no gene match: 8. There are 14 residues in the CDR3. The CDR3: CASSSAGLAGLQFF. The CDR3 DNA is TGTGCCAGCAGTTCGGCGGGACTAGCGGGCTTACAGTTCTTC.

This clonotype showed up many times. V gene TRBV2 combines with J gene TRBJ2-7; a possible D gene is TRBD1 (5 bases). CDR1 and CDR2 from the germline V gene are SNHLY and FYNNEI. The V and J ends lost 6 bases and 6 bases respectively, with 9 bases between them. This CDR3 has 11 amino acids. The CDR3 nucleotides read TGTGCCAGCAGGCCGGACACCGAGCAGTACTTC. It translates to CASRPDTEQYF.

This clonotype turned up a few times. CDR3 nucleotides: TGTGCCACGAACCAGGAACGTCGGGGGGCCACAGATACGCAGTATTTT. This gives the protein CATNQERRGATDTQYF. This rearrangement joins TRBV6-1 to TRBJ2-3; possible D gene TRBD2, 7 bases. Germline CDR1 reads MNHNS; CDR2 reads SASEGT. The CDR3 extends over 16 amino acids. V was trimmed by 10 bases and J by 2 bases, leaving 22 bases between them.

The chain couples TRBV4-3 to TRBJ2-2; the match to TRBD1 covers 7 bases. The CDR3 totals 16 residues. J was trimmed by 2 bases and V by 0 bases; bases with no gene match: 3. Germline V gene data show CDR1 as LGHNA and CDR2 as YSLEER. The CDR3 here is CASSQETGTNTGELFF. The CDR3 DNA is TGCGCCAGCAGCCAAGAGACAGGGACCAACACCGGGGAGCTGTTTTTT.